The following is a TCR beta chain sequence with its context. Germline lookup yields CDR1 MNHNS and CDR2 SASEGT. Between the trimmed V and J ends, which lost 4 bases and 1 base, there was a span of 9 bases. The CDR3 loop spans 14 amino acids. Using immunoSEQ multiplex PCR, the repertoire was profiled, and TCRdb retains in-frame clones only, with some absent. Here the sample spans approximately 170,000 clones, 85% being singletons. This specimen belongs to a study of cytomegalovirus exposure and HLA in healthy donors. The V call is TRBV6-1, the J call TRBJ2-3; D gene unclear. The specimen was PBMCs. The source is a young man in good health and CMV-seropositive. The CDR3 loop is CASSAKWRTDTQYF. The CDR3 region has the DNA TGTGCCAGCAGTGCAAAGTGGCGCACAGATACGCAGTATTTT.